This T cell receptor (beta chain) comes out of a study of T cells in narcolepsy. Whole-study findings and limits: Comparing one patient's CSF and blood CD4+ clonotypes highlighted HCRT- and TRIB2-specific autoreactive clonotypes.

Libraries were prepared by immunoSEQ multiplex PCR; TCRdb keeps only in-frame clonotypes and omits some of them. Here the sample spans about 1,700 clones, approximately 20% being singletons. With regard to this clone: Its matching antigen is unknown.

This TCR was sampled from a human donor with narcolepsy. The specimen sequenced was cultured CD4+ T cells from cerebrospinal fluid.

The DNA for the CDR3 is TGTGCCAGCAGTGAACACCTGGGCGTTAACTATGGCTACACCTTC. This gives the protein CASSEHLGVNYGYTF. The rearrangement uses TRBV2 and TRBJ1-2; the D is unclear. This CDR3 has 15 residues. Germline V lookup: CDR1 SNHLY, CDR2 FYNNEI. Trimming removed 2 bases from V and 1 base from J, with 11 bases in between.